Following are 22 T cell receptor beta chains from one sample sequenced in a study of cytomegalovirus exposure and HLA in healthy donors. Primers included in the PCR were 60 Vbeta and 13 Jbeta primers. Only in-frame clones appear in the TCRdb table, and some are missing; sequencing was by immunoSEQ multiplex PCR. Seen here are under 200,000 clones, roughly 77% observed once, and the top ten hold under 2%. The sample comprised PBMCs. The source is a woman aged 18-29 years in good health and CMV-seronegative.

This clone came up a few times. V is TRBV7-3 and J is TRBJ1-1, with 11 bases fitting TRBD1. After removal of 0 bases from V and 4 bases from J, the junction contained 1 base not matched to a gene. Germline CDR1 is SGHTA and CDR2 is FQGTGA. This CDR3 is built from 15 residues. The CDR3 region has the DNA TGTGCCAGCAGCTTAACGGGACAGGGGGGCACTGAAGCTTTCTTT. It encodes CASSLTGQGGTEAFF.

There are a few counts of this clone. V and J are TRBV6-1 and TRBJ1-5; D perhaps matches TRBD1 (5 bases). Trimming cost V 4 bases and J 1 base, with 11 bases left between them. Germline values: CDR1 MNHNS, CDR2 SASEGT. This CDR3 has 15 amino acids. The CDR3 DNA sequence: TGTGCCAGCAGTGTTCAAAAGGGGAGCAATCAGCCCCAGCATTTT. It is translated as CASSVQKGSNQPQHF.

The chain carries TRBV6-5 and TRBJ1-2; unclear D gene. The CDR3 is made up of 13 amino acids. Germline V gene sequence: CDR1 MNHEY, CDR2 SVGAGI. Deletions cut 0 bases from V and 5 bases from J, with 7 bases between. The CDR3 protein is CASSYSRGYGYTF. In nucleotides, the CDR3 is TGTGCCAGCAGTTACTCGAGAGGGTATGGCTACACCTTC.

This clone was seen only a few times. The genes are TRBV28 and TRBJ1-1; D may be TRBD1 (6 bases). V was cut by 6 bases and J by 5 bases, with 16 bases left in between. The CDR3 has 14 amino acids. Germline CDR1 reads MDHEN; CDR2 reads SYDVKM. CDR3 nucleotide sequence: TGTGCCAGCAGCATTGTACAGGGAAAGACTGAAGCTTTCTTT. Translating it yields CASSIVQGKTEAFF.

The chain is built from TRBV5-1 and TRBJ2-5; D might be TRBD2 (7 bases). Trimming stripped 6 bases from V and 2 bases from J, with 11 bases between. The CDR3 covers 13 residues. The germline V gene has CDR1 SGHRS and CDR2 YFSETQ. CDR3 nucleotide sequence: TGCGCCAGCAAGCGGGGACAACAAGAGACCCAGTACTTC. It is translated as CASKRGQQETQYF.

CDR3 in amino acids: CSVSGLSAGNTIYF. CDR3 nucleotides: TGCAGCGTCAGTGGCTTGTCAGCTGGAAACACCATATATTTT. This chain uses TRBV29-1 with TRBJ1-3; D is unclear. CDR3 length: 14 amino acids. Trimming shortened V by 6 bases and J by 2 bases, and 14 bases separated the two germline ends. Germline values: CDR1 SQVTM, CDR2 ANQGSEA.

CDR3 nucleotide sequence: TGTGCCAGCAGCTCCAAGGCCGGGACAGGGGGTGGGGAGCAGTACTTC. Amino acid sequence: CASSSKAGTGGGEQYF. J is TRBJ2-7 and V is TRBV7-9; 11 positions match TRBD1. The germline gives CDR1 SEHNR, CDR2 FQNEAQ (reference sequence). The V and J ends lost 4 bases and 7 bases, in that order; junction bases with no gene match: 12. The CDR3 is 16 amino acids.

This chain connects TRBV6-5 to TRBJ1-4, with TRBD1 matching over 12 bases. This CDR3 is 13 amino acids long. Unmatched junction bases numbered 4, after V lost 10 bases and J lost 7 bases. From germline, CDR1 is MNHEY and CDR2 SVGAGI. In DNA form, the CDR3 reads TGTGCCACTGGGACAGGGGGCGGTGAAAAACTGTTTTTT. Translation: CATGTGGGEKLFF.

V and J are TRBV9 and TRBJ2-7; 7 bases line up with TRBD2. Germline CDR1 SGDLS, CDR2 YYNGEE. V shed 2 bases, J shed 0 bases, and the junction held 5 bases outside the gene matches. The CDR3 has 15 residues. The CDR3 DNA sequence: TGTGCCAGCAGCGTGACAGCGGGGCACTCCTACGAGCAGTACTTC. Translating it yields CASSVTAGHSYEQYF.

The chain has TRBV5-6 and TRBJ2-5; a weak D match, TRBD2 (6 bases). The assigned J gene may be wrong: the sequence end matches TRBJ2-7 better. The CDR3 runs to 14 residues. CDR1 SGHDT and CDR2 YYEEEE come from the germline V gene. The CDR3 DNA is TGTGCCAGCAGCTTGGGGGGGGACTCCTACGAGCAGTACTTC. It specifies CASSLGGDSYEQYF.

V is TRBV6-5 and J is TRBJ1-4, with a weak D call TRBD1 (5 bases). V was cut by 8 bases and J by 8 bases, with 18 bases left in between. CDR3 length: 14 residues. Germline lookup yields CDR1 MNHEY and CDR2 SVGAGI. This CDR3 reads CASSKRAGDEKLFF. DNA of the CDR3: TGTGCCAGCTCAAAGCGGGCCGGGGACGAAAAACTGTTTTTT.

The chain uses TRBV6-6 and TRBJ1-3; no firm D call. CDR1 is MNHNY, CDR2 SVGAGI, per germline (reference sequence). The CDR3 sequence is 15 residues long. Trimming shortened V by 3 bases and J by 0 bases, and 9 bases separated the two germline ends. The CDR3 spells CASSYGPDSGNTIYF. CDR3 DNA sequence: TGTGCCAGCAGTTATGGGCCAGACTCTGGAAACACCATATATTTT.

The J gene is TRBJ1-5, the V gene TRBV10-2, with D hard to call. This CDR3 spans 17 amino acids. The germline V gene has CDR1 WSHSY and CDR2 SAAADI. Between the trimmed V and J ends, which lost 5 bases and 6 bases, there was a span of 23 bases. CDR3 amino acids: CASSLAAEGREGQPQHF. CDR3 nucleotide sequence: TGCGCCAGCAGTTTGGCAGCGGAGGGCCGCGAGGGTCAGCCCCAGCATTTT.

The V gene is TRBV30, the J gene TRBJ1-1; D perhaps matches TRBD1 (6 bases). Deletions cut 1 base from V and 3 bases from J, with 15 bases between. The CDR3 is 15 amino acids. Germline-derived CDR1 and CDR2 are GTSNPN and SVGIG (reference sequence). CDR3 region: CAWSDTGAGDTEAFF. CDR3 bases: TGTGCCTGGAGTGATACTGGTGCAGGGGACACTGAAGCTTTCTTT.

This clone is medium-sized within its sample. V gene TRBV5-1 combines with J gene TRBJ1-1; no firm D call. The CDR3 consists of 14 residues. V lost 5 bases to trimming and J lost 1 base, with 12 bases between them. The germline gives CDR1 SGHRS, CDR2 YFSETQ. CDR3 DNA sequence: TGCGCCAGCAGGTGGGAGGGAGAGAACACTGAAGCTTTCTTT. Residues: CASRWEGENTEAFF.

CDR3 sequence (DNA): TGCGCCAGCAGCCTCCGAGGGTGGTGGGTCCCCTACGAGCAGTACTTC. Its translation is CASSLRGWWVPYEQYF. This sequence joins TRBV4-1 and TRBJ2-5, with a tentative D call TRBD2 (5 bases). Matching the DNA end better, TRBJ2-7 makes the J call doubtful. Germline CDR1 is MGHRA and CDR2 is YSYEKL. This CDR3 spans 16 amino acids.

The rearrangement uses TRBV30 and TRBJ2-3; a weak D match, TRBD1 (5 bases). Germline CDR1 and CDR2: GTSNPN and SVGIG (reference sequence). The CDR3 is made up of 14 amino acids. V shed 1 base and J shed 1 base, with 9 bases lying between them. CDR3 loop: CAWSGPGRTDTQYF. Written as DNA, the CDR3 is TGTGCCTGGAGTGGCCCAGGGCGCACAGATACGCAGTATTTT.

V is TRBV7-9 and J is TRBJ2-5; D is undetermined. Trimming cost V 4 bases and J 5 bases, with 11 bases left between them. Germline V gene data show CDR1 as SEHNR and CDR2 as FQNEAQ (reference sequence). The CDR3 is 13 residues long. The DNA for the CDR3 is TGTGCCAGCAGCTGGGTACCCGGGGAGACCCAGTACTTC. It yields the protein CASSWVPGETQYF.

The chain combines TRBV18 with TRBJ2-1, with 9 bases aligning to TRBD2. This CDR3 region has 17 residues. With 0 bases clipped from V and 9 bases from J, the junction kept 12 bases outside the gene matches. Germline V gene lookup returns CDR1 KGHSH and CDR2 LQKENI. This CDR3 is CASSPPQRGAAGSEQFF. As DNA, the CDR3 is TGTGCCAGCTCACCACCCCAGCGGGGGGCCGCGGGGAGTGAGCAGTTCTTC.

The chain has TRBV9 and TRBJ2-7, with 8 bases identical to TRBD1. Germline V gene sequence: CDR1 SGDLS, CDR2 YYNGEE. This CDR3 is built from 15 residues. V dropped 4 bases and J dropped 4; count of bases not matched to a gene: 10. CDR3: CASSQYWTGKYEQYF. Written as DNA, the CDR3 is TGTGCCAGCAGCCAGTATTGGACAGGGAAGTACGAGCAGTACTTC.

The chain has TRBV19 and TRBJ2-7, with 10 bases aligning to TRBD2. The trim removed 6 bases at V and 1 base at J, leaving 6 bases unmatched. The CDR3 length is 15 residues. From germline, CDR1 is LNHDA and CDR2 SQIVND (reference sequence). The CDR3 region is CASSPGLAESYEQYF. CDR3 sequence (DNA): TGTGCCAGTAGCCCTGGACTAGCGGAGTCCTACGAGCAGTACTTC.

The V call is TRBV5-1, the J call TRBJ1-1, with 10 bases lining up with TRBD1. The CDR3 extends over 14 amino acids. V shed 4 bases and J 14 bases; nucleotides not matched to a gene: 14. Germline lookup yields CDR1 SGHRS and CDR2 YFSETQ. CDR3 protein: CASSTAGTGVIAFF. In DNA, the CDR3 is TGCGCCAGCAGCACGGCCGGGACAGGGGTAATAGCCTTCTTT. Filled out from reference TRBV5-1 and TRBJ1-1, the complete variable domain reads KAGVTQTPRYLIKTRGQQVTLSCSPISGHRSVSWYQQTPGQGLQFLFEYFSETQRNKGNFPGRFSGRQFSNSRSEMNVSTLELGDSALYLCASSTAGTGVIAFFGQGTRLTVV.